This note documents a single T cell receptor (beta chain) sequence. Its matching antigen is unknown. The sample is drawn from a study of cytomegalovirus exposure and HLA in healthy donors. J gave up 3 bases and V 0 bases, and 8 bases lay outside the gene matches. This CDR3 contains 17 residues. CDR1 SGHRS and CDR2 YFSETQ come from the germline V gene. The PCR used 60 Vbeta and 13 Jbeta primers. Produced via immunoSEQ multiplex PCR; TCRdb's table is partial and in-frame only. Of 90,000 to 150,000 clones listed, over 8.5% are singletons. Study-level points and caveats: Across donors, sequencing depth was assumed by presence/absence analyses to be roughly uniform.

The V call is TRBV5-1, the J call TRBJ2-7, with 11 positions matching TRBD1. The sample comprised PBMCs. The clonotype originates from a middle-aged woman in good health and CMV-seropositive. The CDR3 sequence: CASSLVSGTGGVYEQYF. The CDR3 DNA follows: TGCGCCAGCAGCTTGGTGAGTGGGACAGGGGGAGTCTACGAGCAGTACTTC.